What follows are 32 T cell receptor beta chains derived from one specimen sequenced in a study of spatial heterogeneity in lung cancer. TCRdb independently ran MiXCR on the 5' RACE reads; one entry per CDR3 protein. The sample yields some 120,000 distinct CDR3 sequences, more than 9% seen once. Described time point: blood at routine non-recurrence follow-up after resection. Whole RNA from tumor, nontumor lung or frozen PBMC was sequenced unsorted. Sequences were derived from PBMCs, sampled at follow-up. These receptors originate from a male donor with early-stage non-small cell lung cancer.

This clonotype has a handful of counts. This rearrangement joins TRBV29-1 to TRBJ1-2; 7 bases match TRBD1. The CDR3 consists of 12 residues. J was trimmed by 3 bases and V by 4 bases; bases with no gene match: 2. Germline CDR1 is SQVTM and CDR2 is ANQGSEA. This CDR3 is CSVVRGDYGYTF. CDR3 in DNA: TGCAGCGTTGTCAGGGGGGACTATGGCTACACCTTC.

The rearrangement links TRBV24-1 to TRBJ2-3, with D perhaps matching TRBD1 or TRBD2 (5 bases each). The CDR3 covers 13 residues. The germline gives CDR1 KGHDR, CDR2 SFDVKD. With 5 bases removed from V and 8 bases from J, the gap between germline ends came to 13 bases. The CDR3 here is CATSGGVKSTQYF. The CDR3 DNA sequence: TGTGCCACCAGTGGAGGGGTAAAGAGTACGCAGTATTTT.

The CDR3 bases are TGTGCCAGCAGCTTAGCGCCGGGGGGTGTAGAGACCCAGTACTTC. This codes for CASSLAPGGVETQYF. The V call is TRBV7-2, the J call TRBJ2-5; 7 nucleotides agree with TRBD2. J gave up 4 bases and V 0 bases, and 5 bases lay outside the gene matches. The CDR3 contains 15 residues. Per the germline V gene, CDR1 is SGHTA and CDR2 is FQGNSA.

This clonotype was seen repeatedly, ten times or more. V usage is TRBV6-5 and J usage is TRBJ2-1; 8 positions match TRBD2. This CDR3 is 15 amino acids long. V trimming: 6 bases; J trimming: 7 bases; junction bases outside the gene matches: 11. Germline CDR1 and CDR2: MNHEY and SVGAGI. The CDR3 reads CASRLLAGGLNEQFF. The CDR3, as DNA: TGTGCCAGCAGACTGCTCGCGGGGGGCTTGAATGAGCAGTTCTTC.

This clonotype was counted many times. This chain connects TRBV27 to TRBJ2-2; 9 bases are shared with TRBD1. V shed 5 bases and J 5 bases; nucleotides not matched to a gene: 3. Germline-derived CDR1 and CDR2 are MNHEY and SMNVEV (reference sequence). The CDR3 is made up of 14 amino acids. CDR3 DNA sequence: TGTGCCAGCAGTCCCGGACAGGGGACCGGGGAGCTGTTTTTT. Its translation: CASSPGQGTGELFF.

This clonotype has a count of ten or more. The V call is TRBV29-1, the J call TRBJ2-1; 10 bases match TRBD2. There are 18 residues in the CDR3. V shed 5 bases, J shed 2 bases, and the junction held 15 bases outside the gene matches. Germline values: CDR1 SQVTM, CDR2 ANQGSEA. CDR3 protein: CSVPRMSSGGMTYNEQFF. As DNA, the CDR3 is TGCAGCGTTCCCAGAATGTCTAGCGGGGGAATGACCTACAATGAGCAGTTCTTC.

This clonotype has ten or more counts. The rearrangement uses TRBV24-1 and TRBJ1-2, with a weak D call TRBD1 (6 bases). This CDR3 is 15 amino acids long. Germline V lookup: CDR1 KGHDR, CDR2 SFDVKD. V lost 2 bases to trimming and J lost 2 bases, with 11 bases between them. CDR3 residues: CATSDSLTGNYGYTF. As DNA, the CDR3 is TGTGCCACCAGTGATTCACTGACAGGCAACTATGGCTACACCTTC.

This clonotype was picked up many times. The CDR3 region has the DNA TGTGCCAGCTGCAGGACTAGCGGGGTAGAGCAGTTCTTC. Translating it yields CASCRTSGVEQFF. The genes are TRBV9 and TRBJ2-1, with 12 bases matching TRBD2. This CDR3 has 13 residues. Germline loops: CDR1 SGDLS, CDR2 YYNGEE. V shed 7 bases and J 10 bases; nucleotides not matched to a gene: 6. Drawing the rest from reference TRBV9 and TRBJ2-1, the complete variable domain is DSGVTQTPKHLITATGQRVTLRCSPRSGDLSVYWYQQSLDQGLQFLIQYYNGEERAKGNILERFSAQQFPDLHSELNLSSLELGDSALYFCASCRTSGVEQFFGPGTRLTVL.

V gene TRBV20-1 combines with J gene TRBJ1-3; D perhaps matches TRBD1 (6 bases). Per the germline V gene, CDR1 is DFQATT and CDR2 is SNEGSKA (reference sequence). The CDR3 contains 14 residues. Trimming shortened V by 6 bases and J by 0 bases, and 12 bases separated the two germline ends. In DNA, the CDR3 is TGCAGTGCCGCAGACAGGCTCTCTGGAAACACCATATATTTT. Translating gives CSAADRLSGNTIYF.

Many counts were recorded for this clonotype. The chain has TRBV4-1 and TRBJ1-6, with D possibly matching TRBD1 (5 bases). The CDR3 sequence is 14 residues long. Germline V CDR1 and CDR2: MGHRA, YSYEKL. V was trimmed by 0 bases and J by 9 bases, leaving 9 bases between them. CDR3 nucleotide sequence: TGCGCCAGCAGCCAAGATCAGGGCATTTCACCCCTCCACTTT. Its translation is CASSQDQGISPLHF.

Many counts were recorded for this clonotype. J is TRBJ2-7 and V is TRBV2, with 10 bases aligning to TRBD2. V was pared by 6 bases and J by 2 bases, with 7 bases of the junction left unmatched. The CDR3 is 15 residues long. Germline V lookup: CDR1 SNHLY, CDR2 FYNNEI. CDR3 protein: CASSTKRGGAYEQYF. The CDR3 region has the DNA TGTGCCAGCAGCACAAAGCGGGGGGGAGCCTACGAGCAGTACTTC.

There are a few counts of this clonotype. The V gene is TRBV7-3, the J gene TRBJ1-1, with D unclear. Germline values: CDR1 SGHTA, CDR2 FQGTGA. The CDR3 runs to 14 residues. Trimming removed 6 bases from V and 11 bases from J, with 22 bases in between. The chain's CDR3 is CASSQSPIQSRAFF. CDR3 nucleotide sequence: TGTGCCAGCAGTCAAAGCCCAATACAGAGTAGGGCTTTCTTT.

This clonotype was seen a few times. The chain combines TRBV12-3 or TRBV12-4 with TRBJ2-6; 8 bases map to TRBD1. V lost 6 bases and J lost 3; bases outside the gene matches: 4. This CDR3 has 15 amino acids. The CDR3 coding sequence is TGTGCCAGCAGCTCGACAGGGGTTGGGGCCAACGTCCTGACTTTC. Translating it yields CASSSTGVGANVLTF.

This clonotype showed up many times. The chain has TRBV29-1 and TRBJ2-7; TRBD1 matches 8 bases. V trimming: 6 bases; J trimming: 2 bases; junction bases outside the gene matches: 6. The CDR3 covers 13 residues. Per the germline V gene, CDR1 is SQVTM and CDR2 is ANQGSEA. The DNA for the CDR3 is TGCAGCGTCGCAGACAGGGGTCCCTACGAGCAGTACTTC. Amino acids: CSVADRGPYEQYF.

This clonotype was counted between two and nine times. The chain uses TRBV3-1 and TRBJ1-1; D remains unclear. Germline CDR1 is LGHDT and CDR2 is YNNKEL (reference sequence). The CDR3 runs to 12 residues. V lost 3 bases and J lost 5, with 7 bases in between. The CDR3 sequence is CASSQRGTEAFF. CDR3 DNA: TGTGCCAGCAGCCAGCGGGGAACTGAAGCTTTCTTT.

This clonotype was seen ten or more times. V and J are TRBV7-3 and TRBJ2-2; 11 bases agree with TRBD1. The CDR3 contains 15 residues. Per the germline V gene, CDR1 is SGHTA and CDR2 is FQGTGA. V shed 2 bases, J shed 6 bases, and the junction held 2 bases outside the gene matches. The CDR3, as DNA: TGTGCCAGCAGCTTACGGGACAGGGGGTCCGGGGAGCTGTTTTTT. Amino acids: CASSLRDRGSGELFF.

This clonotype was counted ten times or more. The genes are TRBV6-2 or TRBV6-3 and TRBJ1-1; a possible D gene is TRBD1 (5 bases). Trimming took off 5 bases at V and 8 bases at J, with 12 bases between the two ends. The CDR3 runs to 12 residues. Germline CDR1 is MNHEY and CDR2 is SVGEGT. CDR3 in amino acids: CASSEPRTEAFF. Written as DNA, the CDR3 is TGTGCCAGCAGTGAACCCAGGACAGAAGCTTTCTTT.

The table lists this clonotype with many counts. CDR3 DNA sequence: TGTGCCAGCTCACCAAGGGTCCGAGCGGGGGGCGTCAAGTACGAGCAGTACTTC. Translated: CASSPRVRAGGVKYEQYF. The V and J genes are TRBV18 and TRBJ2-7; 9 positions match TRBD2. The junction had 15 bases not matched to a gene; V was cut back by 2 bases and J by 4 bases. The length of the CDR3 is 18 residues. In germline, CDR1 is KGHSH, CDR2 LQKENI.

This clonotype was counted between two and nine times. The chain combines TRBV7-8 with TRBJ2-7, with 8 bases that match TRBD1. V lost 6 bases to trimming and J lost 6 bases; unmatched junction nucleotides: 13. The CDR3 contains 15 residues. Germline V lookup: CDR1 SGHVS, CDR2 FQNEAQ. The CDR3 nucleotides are TGTGCCAGCAGTATTCGGGGACAGGAGGTACGCGAGCAGTACTTC. Translation: CASSIRGQEVREQYF. The entire variable domain, with the rest obtained from reference TRBV7-8 and TRBJ2-7, is as follows: GAGVSQSPRYKVAKRGQDVALRCDPISGHVSLFWYQQALGQGPEFLTYFQNEAQLDKSGLPSDRFFAERPEGSVSTLKIQRTQQEDSAVYLCASSIRGQEVREQYFGPGTRLTVT.

This sequence joins TRBV4-3 and TRBJ1-5; the D is unclear. The CDR3 is made up of 16 amino acids. CDR1 is LGHNA and CDR2 is YSLEER in the germline V gene. The V end was cut by 0 bases, the J end by 0 bases, with 9 bases between. The CDR3 region has the DNA TGCGCCAGCAGCCAAGATCCCCAGTATAGCAATCAGCCCCAGCATTTT. This translates into CASSQDPQYSNQPQHF.

This clonotype came up many times. This chain joins TRBV12-3 or TRBV12-4 and TRBJ2-4, with TRBD1 identical over 8 bases. CDR3 length equals 18 residues. Trimming cost V 5 bases and J 1 base; bases outside gene matches: 13. The CDR3 here is CASSSRQGPSVAKNIQYF. CDR3 DNA: TGTGCCAGCAGTAGCAGACAGGGGCCAAGTGTGGCCAAAAACATTCAGTACTTC.

This chain joins TRBV12-3 or TRBV12-4 and TRBJ1-2, with 8 bases matching TRBD1. With 6 bases clipped from V and 8 bases from J, the junction kept 11 bases outside the gene matches. The CDR3 loop spans 14 amino acids. The CDR3 coding sequence is TGTGCCAGCAGGTTGACAGGGGCACCGCAAGGCTACACCTTC. Its translation: CASRLTGAPQGYTF.

This clonotype is medium-sized within its sample. J is TRBJ2-7 and V is TRBV28; 8 bases align to TRBD2. J lost 5 bases, V lost 6 bases, and 9 bases had no gene match. This CDR3 has 14 residues. Germline CDR1 and CDR2: MDHEN and SYDVKM. Here the CDR3 reads CASSRRAGGDEQYF. As DNA, the CDR3 is TGTGCCAGCAGCCGTCGGGCGGGGGGAGACGAGCAGTACTTC.

V and J are TRBV12-3 or TRBV12-4 and TRBJ2-7; TRBD1 matches 10 bases. CDR3 size: 15 residues. V lost 5 bases to trimming and J lost 1 base; unmatched junction nucleotides: 5. Written as DNA, the CDR3 is TGTGCCAGCAGTCTCTGGACAGGGGGTTCCTACGAGCAGTACTTC. It specifies CASSLWTGGSYEQYF.

The chain joins TRBV5-1 to TRBJ1-6; no firm D call. V lost 0 bases and J 5 bases, leaving 9 bases between the germline ends. The CDR3 extends over 15 amino acids. In germline, CDR1 is SGHRS, CDR2 YFSETQ. The CDR3 here is CASSLEVRDNSPLHF. CDR3 nucleotides: TGCGCCAGCAGCTTGGAAGTGAGGGATAATTCACCCCTCCACTTT.

This clonotype occurred many times. The rearrangement joins TRBV29-1 to TRBJ2-2, with unresolved D. The ends were cut back, 7 bases at V and 1 base at J, with 16 bases in the middle. CDR3 size: 15 residues. Germline V CDR1 and CDR2: SQVTM, ANQGSEA. The CDR3 nucleotides are TGCAGCGCTAGTTTCCCCGGACGGAACACCGGGGAGCTGTTTTTT. This translates into CSASFPGRNTGELFF.

This clonotype was seen only a few times. This chain joins TRBV10-3 and TRBJ2-7; 8 bases are shared with TRBD1. With V trimmed by 0 bases and J by 9 bases, 10 bases remained unmatched. This CDR3 region has 15 residues. CDR1 is ENHRY, CDR2 SYGVKD, per germline. CDR3 loop: CAISESDRETDRQYF. The CDR3, as DNA: TGTGCCATCAGTGAGTCGGACAGGGAAACCGATCGGCAGTACTTC.

The chain is built from TRBV7-9 and TRBJ1-2, with D unresolved. The CDR3 has 13 amino acids. Looked up from germline, CDR1 is SEHNR and CDR2 is FQNEAQ (reference sequence). The V end was cut by 3 bases, the J end by 5 bases, with 10 bases between. CDR3 sequence: CASSFERLYGYTF. The CDR3 nucleotides read TGTGCCAGCAGCTTCGAGCGGTTGTATGGCTACACCTTC. Full variable domain (missing parts from reference TRBV7-9 and TRBJ1-2): DTGVSQNPRHKITKRGQNVTFRCDPISEHNRLYWYRQTLGQGPEFLTYFQNEAQLEKSRLLSDRFSAERPKGSFSTLEIQRTEQGDSAMYLCASSFERLYGYTFGSGTRLTVV.

This clonotype occurred a few times. The chain recombines TRBV5-6 with TRBJ2-5, with unresolved D. Trimming pared 9 bases from V and 5 bases from J, leaving 11 bases between. The CDR3 consists of 11 residues. Germline V CDR1 and CDR2: SGHDT, YYEEEE. Written as DNA, the CDR3 is TGTGCCACCACCGTGGGGGAGACCCAGTACTTC. It encodes CATTVGETQYF.

This clonotype was detected ten times or more. This chain joins TRBV5-1 and TRBJ2-1, with D possibly being TRBD2 (5 bases). The germline CDR1 and CDR2 sequences are SGHRS and YFSETQ. Trimming left V 0 bases short and J 8 bases short, with 12 bases between. This CDR3 spans 14 amino acids. CDR3 amino acids: CASSLVWGADEQFF. CDR3 DNA sequence: TGCGCCAGCAGCTTGGTTTGGGGAGCGGATGAGCAGTTCTTC.

This clonotype was counted many times. The rearrangement joins TRBV9 to TRBJ1-5, with D unresolved. Germline V gene sequence: CDR1 SGDLS, CDR2 YYNGEE. Trimming removed 4 bases at V and 0 bases at J, with 8 bases between. The CDR3 has 14 amino acids. The CDR3 protein is CASSLGYSNQPQHF. In DNA form, the CDR3 reads TGTGCCAGCAGCTTGGGGTATAGCAATCAGCCCCAGCATTTT. The full variable domain, its missing parts supplied by reference TRBV9 and TRBJ1-5, is DSGVTQTPKHLITATGQRVTLRCSPRSGDLSVYWYQQSLDQGLQFLIQYYNGEERAKGNILERFSAQQFPDLHSELNLSSLELGDSALYFCASSLGYSNQPQHFGDGTRLSIL.

The chain is built from TRBV29-1 and TRBJ2-1; TRBD1 is a possible D gene (6 bases). The CDR3 runs to 16 residues. The germline V and J ends were trimmed by 1 base and 7 bases, with 20 bases remaining between them. Germline V gene sequence: CDR1 SQVTM, CDR2 ANQGSEA. DNA for the CDR3: TGCAGCGTTGAAGGCCCCCCAGGGGCGCGTAGGAATGAGCAGTTCTTC. Its translation: CSVEGPPGARRNEQFF.